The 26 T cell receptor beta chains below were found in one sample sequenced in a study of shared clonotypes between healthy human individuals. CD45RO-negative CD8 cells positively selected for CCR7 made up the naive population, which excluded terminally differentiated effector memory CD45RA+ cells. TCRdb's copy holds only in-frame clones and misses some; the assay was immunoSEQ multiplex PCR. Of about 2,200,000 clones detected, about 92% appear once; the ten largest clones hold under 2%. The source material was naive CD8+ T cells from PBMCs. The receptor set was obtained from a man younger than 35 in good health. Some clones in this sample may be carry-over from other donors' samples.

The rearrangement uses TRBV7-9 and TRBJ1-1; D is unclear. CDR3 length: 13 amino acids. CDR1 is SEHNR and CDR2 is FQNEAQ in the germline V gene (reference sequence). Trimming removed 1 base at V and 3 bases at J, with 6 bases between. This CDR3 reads CASSLGMDTEAFF. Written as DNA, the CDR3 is TGTGCCAGCAGCTTAGGGATGGACACTGAAGCTTTCTTT.

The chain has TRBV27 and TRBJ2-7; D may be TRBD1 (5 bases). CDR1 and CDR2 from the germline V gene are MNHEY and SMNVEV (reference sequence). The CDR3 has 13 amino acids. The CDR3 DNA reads TGTGGCAGTGGGCAGGGTGCGGACTACGAGCAGTACTTC. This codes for CGSGQGADYEQYF.

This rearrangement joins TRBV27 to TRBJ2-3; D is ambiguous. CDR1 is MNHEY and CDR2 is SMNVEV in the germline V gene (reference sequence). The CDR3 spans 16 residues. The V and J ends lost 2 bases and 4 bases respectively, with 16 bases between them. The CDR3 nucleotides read TGTGCCAGCAGTTTACCCGGGCAGCCGGGCGCAGATACGCAGTATTTT. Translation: CASSLPGQPGADTQYF.

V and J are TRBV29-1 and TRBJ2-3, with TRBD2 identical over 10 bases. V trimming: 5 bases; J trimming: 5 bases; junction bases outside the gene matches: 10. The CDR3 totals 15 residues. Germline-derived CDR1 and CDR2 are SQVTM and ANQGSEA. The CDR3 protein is CSVSLASGRVDTQYF. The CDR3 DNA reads TGCAGCGTTTCCTTGGCTAGCGGGAGAGTAGATACGCAGTATTTT.

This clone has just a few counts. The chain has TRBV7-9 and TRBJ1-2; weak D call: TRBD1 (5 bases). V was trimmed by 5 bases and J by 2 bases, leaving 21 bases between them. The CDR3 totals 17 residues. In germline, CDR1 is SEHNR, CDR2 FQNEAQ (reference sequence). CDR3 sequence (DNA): TGTGCCAGCAGCGCACCTAGTTCATCGGGACCCAACTATGGCTACACCTTC. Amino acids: CASSAPSSSGPNYGYTF.

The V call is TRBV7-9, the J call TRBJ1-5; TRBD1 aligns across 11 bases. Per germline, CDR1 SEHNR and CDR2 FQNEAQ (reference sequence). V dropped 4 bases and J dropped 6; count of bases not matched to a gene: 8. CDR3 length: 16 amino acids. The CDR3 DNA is TGTGCCAGCAGCTCATCCGGACAGGGGGCCGGTCAGCCCCAGCATTTT. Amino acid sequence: CASSSSGQGAGQPQHF.

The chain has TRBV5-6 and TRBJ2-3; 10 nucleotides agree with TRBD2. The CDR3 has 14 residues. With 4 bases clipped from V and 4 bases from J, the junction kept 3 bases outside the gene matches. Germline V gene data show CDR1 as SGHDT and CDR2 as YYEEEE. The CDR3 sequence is CASSLGLAADTQYF. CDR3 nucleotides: TGTGCCAGCAGCCTCGGACTAGCGGCAGATACGCAGTATTTT. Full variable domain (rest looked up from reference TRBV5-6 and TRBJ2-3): DAGVTQSPTHLIKTRGQQVTLRCSPKSGHDTVSWYQQALGQGPQFIFQYYEEEERQRGNFPDRFSGHQFPNYSSELNVNALLLGDSALYLCASSLGLAADTQYFGPGTRLTVL.

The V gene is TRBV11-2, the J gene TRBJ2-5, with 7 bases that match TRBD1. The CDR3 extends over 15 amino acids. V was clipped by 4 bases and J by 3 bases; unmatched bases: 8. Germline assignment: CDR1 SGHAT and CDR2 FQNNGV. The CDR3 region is CASSYLGTAKETQYF. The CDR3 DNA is TGTGCCAGCAGCTATCTAGGGACAGCGAAAGAGACCCAGTACTTC.

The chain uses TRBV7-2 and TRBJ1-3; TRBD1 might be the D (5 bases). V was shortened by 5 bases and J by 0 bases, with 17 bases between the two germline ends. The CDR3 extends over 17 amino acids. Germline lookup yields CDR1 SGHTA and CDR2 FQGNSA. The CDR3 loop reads CASSPPGRAYSGNTIYF. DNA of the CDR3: TGTGCCAGCAGCCCGCCGGGCAGGGCCTACTCTGGAAACACCATATATTTT.

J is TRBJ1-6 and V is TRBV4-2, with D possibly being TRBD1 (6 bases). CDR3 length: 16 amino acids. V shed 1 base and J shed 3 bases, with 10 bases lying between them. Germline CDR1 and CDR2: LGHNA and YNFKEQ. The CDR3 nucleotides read TGTGCCAGCAGCCAAGTAGCAGGGGTCTATAATTCACCCCTCCACTTT. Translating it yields CASSQVAGVYNSPLHF.

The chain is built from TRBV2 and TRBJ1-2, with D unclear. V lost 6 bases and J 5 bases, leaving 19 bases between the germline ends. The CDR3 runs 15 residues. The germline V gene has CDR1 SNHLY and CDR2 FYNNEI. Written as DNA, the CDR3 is TGTGCCAGCAGCTGGACGCAACTTAGCGGTTATGGCTACACCTTC. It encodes CASSWTQLSGYGYTF.

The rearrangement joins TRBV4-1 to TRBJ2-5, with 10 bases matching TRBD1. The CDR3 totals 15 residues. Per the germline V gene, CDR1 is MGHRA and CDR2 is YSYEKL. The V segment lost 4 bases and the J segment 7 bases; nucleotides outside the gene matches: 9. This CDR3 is CASSREDRGGGTQYF. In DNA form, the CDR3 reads TGCGCCAGCAGCCGAGAGGACAGGGGGGGTGGGACCCAGTACTTC.

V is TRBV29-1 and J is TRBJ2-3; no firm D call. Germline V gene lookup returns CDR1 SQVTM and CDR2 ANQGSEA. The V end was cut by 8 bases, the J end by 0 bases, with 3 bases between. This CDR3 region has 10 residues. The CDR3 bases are TGCAGCTCTAGCACAGATACGCAGTATTTT. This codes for CSSSTDTQYF.

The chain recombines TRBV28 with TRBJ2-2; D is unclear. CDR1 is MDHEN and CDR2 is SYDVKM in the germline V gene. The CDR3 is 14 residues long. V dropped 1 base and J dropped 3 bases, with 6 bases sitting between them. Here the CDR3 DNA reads TGTGCCAGCAGTTTATTACCGGACACCGGGGAGCTGTTTTTT. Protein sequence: CASSLLPDTGELFF.

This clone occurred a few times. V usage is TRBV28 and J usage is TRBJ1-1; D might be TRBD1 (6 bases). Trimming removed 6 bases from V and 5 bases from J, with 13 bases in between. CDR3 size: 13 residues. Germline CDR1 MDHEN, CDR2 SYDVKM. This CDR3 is CASRDRRGTEAFF. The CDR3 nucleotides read TGTGCCAGCAGGGACCGGAGGGGGACTGAAGCTTTCTTT.

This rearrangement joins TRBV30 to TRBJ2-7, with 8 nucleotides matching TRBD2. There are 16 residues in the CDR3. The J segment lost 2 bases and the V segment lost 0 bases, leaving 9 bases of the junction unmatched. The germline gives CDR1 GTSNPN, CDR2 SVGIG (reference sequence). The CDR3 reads CAWSVQWREDAYEQYF. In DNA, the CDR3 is TGTGCCTGGAGTGTACAGTGGCGGGAGGACGCCTACGAGCAGTACTTC.

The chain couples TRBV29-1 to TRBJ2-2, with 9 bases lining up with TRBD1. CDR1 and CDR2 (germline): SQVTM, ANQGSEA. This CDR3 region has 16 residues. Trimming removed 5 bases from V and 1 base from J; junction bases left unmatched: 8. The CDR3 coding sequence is TGCAGCGTTCTCATTAGGACAGGGGAGAACACCGGGGAGCTGTTTTTT. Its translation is CSVLIRTGENTGELFF.

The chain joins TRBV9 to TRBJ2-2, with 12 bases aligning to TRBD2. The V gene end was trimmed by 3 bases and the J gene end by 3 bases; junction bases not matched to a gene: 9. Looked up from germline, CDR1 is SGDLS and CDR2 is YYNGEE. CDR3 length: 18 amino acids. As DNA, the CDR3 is TGTGCCAGCAGCGCACCCCTAGCGGGAGGGCCAGACACCGGGGAGCTGTTTTTT. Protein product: CASSAPLAGGPDTGELFF.

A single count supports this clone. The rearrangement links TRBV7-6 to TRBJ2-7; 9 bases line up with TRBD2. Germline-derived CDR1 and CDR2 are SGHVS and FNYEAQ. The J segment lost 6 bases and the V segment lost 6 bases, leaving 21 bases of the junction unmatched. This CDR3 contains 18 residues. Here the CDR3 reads CASRGRDPVAGGRVEQYF. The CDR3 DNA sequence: TGTGCCAGCAGGGGTCGGGATCCGGTTGCGGGAGGGAGGGTCGAGCAGTACTTC. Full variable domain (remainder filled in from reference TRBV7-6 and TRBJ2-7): GAGVSQSPRYKVTKRGQDVALRCDPISGHVSLYWYRQALGQGPEFLTYFNYEAQQDKSGLPNDRFSAERPEGSISTLTIQRTEQRDSAMYRCASRGRDPVAGGRVEQYFGPGTRLTVT.

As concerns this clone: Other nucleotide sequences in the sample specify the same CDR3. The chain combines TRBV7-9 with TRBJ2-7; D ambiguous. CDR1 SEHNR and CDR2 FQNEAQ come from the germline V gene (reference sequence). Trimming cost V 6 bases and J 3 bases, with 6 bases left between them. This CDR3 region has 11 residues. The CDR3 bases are TGTGCCAGCAGACGCGGCTACGAGCAGTACTTC. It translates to CASRRGYEQYF.

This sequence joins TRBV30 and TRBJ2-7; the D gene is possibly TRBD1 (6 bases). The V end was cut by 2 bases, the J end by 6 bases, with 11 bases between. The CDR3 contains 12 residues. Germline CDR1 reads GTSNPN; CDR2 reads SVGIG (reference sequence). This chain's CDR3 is CAWSPQGSEQYF. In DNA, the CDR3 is TGTGCCTGGAGTCCACAGGGTTCCGAGCAGTACTTC.

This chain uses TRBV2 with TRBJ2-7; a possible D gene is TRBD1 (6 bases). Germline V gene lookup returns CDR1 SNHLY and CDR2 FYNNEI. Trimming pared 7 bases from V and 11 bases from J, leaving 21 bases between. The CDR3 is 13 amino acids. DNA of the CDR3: TGTGCCAGCATGATAATCGGACAGTCAATTGAGTACTTC. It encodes CASMIIGQSIEYF.

The CDR3 nucleotides are TGTGCCAGCAGTTTAGTCGCAGGGGGTTTTTCTAACTATGGCTACACCTTC. Encoded protein: CASSLVAGGFSNYGYTF. The J gene is TRBJ1-2, the V gene TRBV27; 7 nucleotides agree with TRBD1. The germline V gene has CDR1 MNHEY and CDR2 SMNVEV (reference sequence). The CDR3 is 17 residues long. With V trimmed by 2 bases and J by 0 bases, 9 bases remained unmatched.

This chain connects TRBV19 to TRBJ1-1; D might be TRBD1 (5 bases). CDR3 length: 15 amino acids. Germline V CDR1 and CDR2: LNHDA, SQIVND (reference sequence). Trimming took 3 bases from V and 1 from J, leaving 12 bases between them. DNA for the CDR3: TGTGCCAGTAGTATTCAAGGGGACGGGAACACTGAAGCTTTCTTT. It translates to CASSIQGDGNTEAFF.

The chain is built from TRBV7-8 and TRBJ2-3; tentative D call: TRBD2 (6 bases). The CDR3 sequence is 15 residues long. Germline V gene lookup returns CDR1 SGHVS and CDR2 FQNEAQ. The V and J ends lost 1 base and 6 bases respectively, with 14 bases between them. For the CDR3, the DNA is TGTGCCAGCAGCTTAGGTGCGGGACGTTGGGATACGCAGTATTTT. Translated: CASSLGAGRWDTQYF.

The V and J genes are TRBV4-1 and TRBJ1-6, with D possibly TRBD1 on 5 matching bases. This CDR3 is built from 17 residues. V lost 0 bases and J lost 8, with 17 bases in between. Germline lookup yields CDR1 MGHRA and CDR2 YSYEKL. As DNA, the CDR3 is TGCGCCAGCAGCCAAGATCCCCAGGGCCGTCCGGATTCACCCCTCCACTTT. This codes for CASSQDPQGRPDSPLHF.